This T cell receptor beta chain stems from a study of T cell responses to AZD1222 COVID-19 vaccine. By sample share, this clone is medium-sized. The antigen is unknown. There are 14 residues in the CDR3. V was shortened by 3 bases and J by 9 bases, with 17 bases between the two germline ends. Germline lookup yields CDR1 SGHVS and CDR2 FQNEAQ. Profiling relied on immunoSEQ multiplex PCR, and the TCRdb table lists in-frame clones only, not all of them. The profile covers under 150,000 clones, with 82% appearing a single time and around 4.3% taken by the ten largest. General observations from the study: The reported proportion of spike-specific TCRs targeting unmutated variant regions was nearly half. Females made up more of the donors, who were largely white British, and clonal diversity may have come out too low. Compared with day 0, the breadth and depth of the Spike-specific TCR repertoire rose significantly after two doses of AZD1222.

The V and J genes are TRBV7-8 and TRBJ2-5, with a possible D match to TRBD2 (5 bases). The TCR was taken from an adult in good health. This specimen was peripheral blood, taken on day 0 of MenACWY control vaccination. CDR3 nucleotide sequence: TGTGCCAGCAGCTTCGGGATAAACCCTGATGCCCAGTACTTC. This gives the protein CASSFGINPDAQYF. The complete variable domain, with remaining parts taken from reference TRBV7-8 and TRBJ2-5, reads GAGVSQSPRYKVAKRGQDVALRCDPISGHVSLFWYQQALGQGPEFLTYFQNEAQLDKSGLPSDRFFAERPEGSVSTLKIQRTQQEDSAVYLCASSFGINPDAQYFGPGTRLLVL.